These 23 T cell receptor beta chains share one sample of origin, sequenced in a study of identical twins. TCRdb redid the calling of the 5' RACE reads with MiXCR, one entry per CDR3 protein. The data show around 340,000 distinct CDR3 sequences, 9% to 15% seen once. The data were also submitted as part of a second study, on yellow fever vaccine responses in identical twins.

Input material: CD8+ T cells sorted from blood. The receptors were gathered from a young woman in good health.

The chain carries TRBV27 and TRBJ1-4; 11 bases map to TRBD1. This CDR3 is built from 15 residues. The ends lost 10 bases at V and 7 bases at J; junction bases unmatched: 11. CDR1 MNHEY and CDR2 SMNVEV come from the germline V gene (reference sequence). CDR3 coding DNA: TGTGCCACCAGGCGGACAGGGGGCGCAGGTGAAAAACTGTTTTTT. Translating gives CATRRTGGAGEKLFF.

The chain employs TRBV3-1 and TRBJ2-4, with D perhaps matching TRBD1 (6 bases). V was clipped by 2 bases and J by 7 bases, with 15 bases between them. This CDR3 contains 15 residues. Per germline, CDR1 LGHDT and CDR2 YNNKEL (reference sequence). The CDR3 spells CASSQTQGRLNIQYF. The CDR3 DNA reads TGTGCCAGCAGCCAAACCCAGGGGCGTCTGAACATTCAGTACTTC. Full variable domain (outside the CDR3, taken from reference TRBV3-1 and TRBJ2-4): DTAVSQTPKYLVTQMGNDKSIKCEQNLGHDTMYWYKQDSKKFLKIMFSYNNKELIINETVPNRFSPKSPDKAHLNLHINSLELGDSAVYFCASSQTQGRLNIQYFGAGTRLSVL.

The chain is built from TRBV29-1 and TRBJ1-2, with D perhaps TRBD1 (5 bases). This CDR3 is built from 15 residues. Germline CDR1 and CDR2: SQVTM and ANQGSEA. Trimming left V 2 bases short and J 0 bases short, with 13 bases between. In nucleotides, the CDR3 is TGCAGCGTTGAACGTAGCGCAGGGTCTAACTATGGCTACACCTTC. Translation gives CSVERSAGSNYGYTF. The variable domain in full, with the rest retrieved from reference TRBV29-1 and TRBJ1-2, is SAVISQKPSRDICQRGTSLTIQCQVDSQVTMMFWYRQQPGQSLTLIATANQGSEATYESGFVIDKFPISRPNLTFSTLTVSNMSPEDSSIYLCSVERSAGSNYGYTFGSGTRLTVV.

This clonotype was detected ten times or more. The chain has TRBV29-1 and TRBJ2-7, with D possibly being TRBD1 (5 bases). CDR1 is SQVTM, CDR2 ANQGSEA, per germline. This CDR3 comprises 13 residues. Trimming removed 8 bases from V and 2 bases from J, with 16 bases in between. The CDR3 here is CSTTTTDAYEQYF. The DNA for the CDR3 is TGCAGCACAACCACGACAGATGCCTACGAGCAGTACTTC.

Here the CDR3 DNA reads TGTGCCAGCAGTCCGGGAACTAGCGGGGGGGGTTTCAATGAGCAGTTCTTC. Its protein is CASSPGTSGGGFNEQFF. The chain recombines TRBV12-3 or TRBV12-4 with TRBJ2-1; 13 nucleotides agree with TRBD2. The CDR3 runs 17 residues. The ends lost 5 bases at V and 6 bases at J; junction bases unmatched: 10.

This clonotype has just a few counts. V is TRBV4-1 and J is TRBJ2-2, with no clear D. Germline V CDR1 and CDR2: MGHRA, YSYEKL. The CDR3 has 16 amino acids. V lost 2 bases to trimming and J lost 2 bases, with 12 bases between them. DNA for the CDR3: TGCGCCAGCAGCCAATATGGCGGAAGAAACACCGGGGAGCTGTTTTTT. It encodes CASSQYGGRNTGELFF.

This clonotype was seen only a few times. The chain combines TRBV12-3 or TRBV12-4 with TRBJ2-7; a possible D gene is TRBD1 (6 bases). V gave up 5 bases and J gave up 3 bases, with 17 bases separating them. The CDR3 has 15 amino acids. CDR3 residues: CASSPGATLYYEQYF. The CDR3 DNA follows: TGTGCCAGCAGTCCAGGGGCGACCCTTTACTACGAGCAGTACTTC.

This clonotype was recorded only once. V usage is TRBV2 and J usage is TRBJ2-6; D unclear. V was pared by 3 bases and J by 0 bases, with 6 bases between. CDR1 SNHLY and CDR2 FYNNEI come from the germline V gene. The CDR3 is 15 amino acids. The CDR3 loop reads CASSDSNSGANVLTF. CDR3 DNA sequence: TGTGCCAGCAGTGATTCGAACTCTGGGGCCAACGTCCTGACTTTC.

The gene calls are TRBV19 and TRBJ2-5; 8 bases match TRBD1. The CDR3 loop spans 15 amino acids. Per germline, CDR1 LNHDA and CDR2 SQIVND (reference sequence). With V trimmed by 3 bases and J by 6 bases, 9 bases remained unmatched. CDR3: CASSIGTGGQQTQYF. DNA for the CDR3: TGTGCCAGTAGTATTGGTACAGGGGGTCAGCAGACCCAGTACTTC.

The sample holds many counts of this clonotype. The rearrangement joins TRBV29-1 to TRBJ2-1, with D uncertain. CDR3 length: 10 amino acids. The germline V gene has CDR1 SQVTM and CDR2 ANQGSEA. Trimming stripped 3 bases from V and 5 bases from J, with 2 bases between. CDR3 region: CSVDNNEQFF. CDR3 coding DNA: TGCAGCGTTGATAACAATGAGCAGTTCTTC.

This clonotype was observed a handful of times. The chain is built from TRBV10-2 and TRBJ2-7; the D is unclear. The germline V and J ends were trimmed by 3 bases and 0 bases, with 9 bases remaining between them. Germline-derived CDR1 and CDR2 are WSHSY and SAAADI. This CDR3 comprises 14 residues. CDR3 protein: CASSDARSSYEQYF. The CDR3 bases are TGCGCCAGCAGTGACGCTAGAAGCTCCTACGAGCAGTACTTC.

This sequence joins TRBV11-2 and TRBJ2-1, with unresolved D. The CDR3 covers 15 residues. In germline, CDR1 is SGHAT, CDR2 FQNNGV. Trimming cost V 6 bases and J 0 bases, with 12 bases left between them. The CDR3 DNA follows: TGTGCCAGCAGAGAGATAAGGTCCTCCTACAATGAGCAGTTCTTC. This sequence encodes CASREIRSSYNEQFF.

There are a few counts of this clonotype. This chain connects TRBV6-4 to TRBJ2-1, with 8 bases matching TRBD2. The J segment lost 3 bases and the V segment lost 2 bases, leaving 3 bases of the junction unmatched. Per the germline V gene, CDR1 is MRHNA and CDR2 is SNTAGT. This CDR3 is 15 amino acids long. The CDR3 DNA is TGTGCCAGCAGTGACGGTAGCGGGGTCTACAATGAGCAGTTCTTC. This encodes CASSDGSGVYNEQFF.

As DNA, the CDR3 is TGCGCCAGCAGGGACGCGCTCGCTAGCACAGATACGCAGTATTTT. This codes for CASRDALASTDTQYF. The V gene is TRBV5-1, the J gene TRBJ2-3; the D is unclear. Germline V CDR1 and CDR2: SGHRS, YFSETQ. Deletions cut 5 bases from V and 0 bases from J, with 13 bases between. The CDR3 loop spans 15 amino acids.

The chain combines TRBV6-2 or TRBV6-3 with TRBJ2-7; D might be TRBD1 or TRBD2, each matching 5 bases. The CDR3 runs 12 residues. With 0 bases removed from V and 6 bases from J, the gap between germline ends came to 6 bases. Germline lookup yields CDR1 MNHEY and CDR2 SVGEGT. The CDR3 spells CASSYSRGEQYV. The DNA for the CDR3 is TGTGCCAGCAGTTACTCGAGGGGCGAGCAGTACGTC.

A few counts support this clonotype. The V gene is TRBV5-1, the J gene TRBJ2-5, with no clear D. Trimming took 1 base from V and 5 from J, leaving 15 bases between them. The germline gives CDR1 SGHRS, CDR2 YFSETQ. The CDR3 has 15 amino acids. The CDR3 DNA follows: TGCGCCAGCAGCTTGTCCCAAGGTGGTGCGGAGACCCAGTACTTC. Translated, it gives CASSLSQGGAETQYF.

This clonotype has ten or more counts. The J gene is TRBJ2-5, the V gene TRBV12-3 or TRBV12-4; D ambiguous. Trimming removed 0 bases from V and 5 bases from J, with 16 bases in between. The CDR3 is 16 residues long. The CDR3 nucleotides read TGTGCCAGCAGTTTAGCGCGTCCGGGCCGGCGGGAGACCCAGTACTTC. It is translated as CASSLARPGRRETQYF.

CDR3 loop: CASSQDVIAGGASGYNEQFF. CDR3 nucleotides: TGCGCCAGCAGCCAAGATGTGATAGCGGGCGGAGCGTCCGGCTACAATGAGCAGTTCTTC. This rearrangement joins TRBV4-1 to TRBJ2-1, with 7 bases aligning to TRBD2. The junction had 17 bases not matched to a gene; V was cut back by 0 bases and J by 3 bases. The CDR3 loop spans 20 amino acids. CDR1 is MGHRA, CDR2 YSYEKL, per germline.

This clonotype appeared a few times. V is TRBV9 and J is TRBJ2-1; 7 nucleotides line up with TRBD1. J lost 3 bases, V lost 7 bases, and 13 bases had no gene match. The CDR3 consists of 16 residues. Germline values: CDR1 SGDLS, CDR2 YYNGEE. CDR3 residues: CASESPTGELYNEQFF. The CDR3 DNA follows: TGTGCCAGCGAATCCCCCACAGGGGAACTCTACAATGAGCAGTTCTTC. The full variable domain, with the rest looked up from reference TRBV9 and TRBJ2-1, is DSGVTQTPKHLITATGQRVTLRCSPRSGDLSVYWYQQSLDQGLQFLIQYYNGEERAKGNILERFSAQQFPDLHSELNLSSLELGDSALYFCASESPTGELYNEQFFGPGTRLTVL.

The chain carries TRBV12-3 or TRBV12-4 and TRBJ2-2; 12 nucleotides align to TRBD2. Unmatched junction bases numbered 6, after V lost 7 bases and J lost 6 bases. The CDR3 sequence is 15 residues long. The CDR3 spells CASTRLAGEPGELFF. DNA for the CDR3: TGTGCCAGCACCAGACTAGCGGGAGAACCCGGGGAGCTGTTTTTT.

This clonotype was observed a few times. The J gene is TRBJ2-7, the V gene TRBV27; TRBD2 aligns across 7 bases. The V and J ends lost 5 bases and 6 bases, in that order; junction bases with no gene match: 13. Germline V lookup: CDR1 MNHEY, CDR2 SMNVEV (reference sequence). The CDR3 totals 15 residues. CDR3 protein: CASSLASGAFFEQYF. Here the CDR3 DNA reads TGTGCCAGCAGTCTAGCTAGCGGCGCCTTTTTCGAGCAGTACTTC.

The chain employs TRBV7-9 and TRBJ2-7; the match to TRBD2 covers 10 bases. The V gene's germline CDR1 is SEHNR and CDR2 FQNEAQ (reference sequence). CDR3 length equals 15 residues. J was trimmed by 1 base and V by 3 bases; bases with no gene match: 3. The CDR3 DNA sequence: TGTGCCAGCAGCTTCCCTAGCGGGAGTTCCTACGAGCAGTACTTC. Residues: CASSFPSGSSYEQYF.

The rearrangement uses TRBV7-8 and TRBJ1-5; possible D gene TRBD1, 5 bases. Germline V gene data show CDR1 as SGHVS and CDR2 as FQNEAQ. The CDR3 loop spans 15 amino acids. V gave up 10 bases and J gave up 3 bases, with 19 bases separating them. CDR3 residues: CATTDTRGVNQPQHF. CDR3 nucleotide sequence: TGTGCCACTACCGATACGAGGGGTGTCAATCAGCCCCAGCATTTT.